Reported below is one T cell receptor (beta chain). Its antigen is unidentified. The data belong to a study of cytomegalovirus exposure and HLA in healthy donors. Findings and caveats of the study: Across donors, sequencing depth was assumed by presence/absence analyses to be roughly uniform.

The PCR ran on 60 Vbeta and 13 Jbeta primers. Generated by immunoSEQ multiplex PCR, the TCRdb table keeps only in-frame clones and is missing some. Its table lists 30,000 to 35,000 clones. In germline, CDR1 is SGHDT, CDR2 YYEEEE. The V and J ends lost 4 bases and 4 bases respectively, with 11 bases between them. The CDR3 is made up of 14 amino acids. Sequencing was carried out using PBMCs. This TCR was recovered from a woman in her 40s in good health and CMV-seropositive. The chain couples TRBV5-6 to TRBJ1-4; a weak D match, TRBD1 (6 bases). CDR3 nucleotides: TGTGCCAGCAGCCCTTCCAGGGGTAATGAAAAACTGTTTTTT. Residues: CASSPSRGNEKLFF.